This TCR beta chain was captured by sequencing in a study of molecular identifiers for immune sequencing clone quantification. This clonotype occurred a few times. Its target is not known. CDR3 length: 14 amino acids. Germline CDR1 and CDR2: LNHDA and SQIVND (reference sequence). V was trimmed by 4 bases and J by 3 bases, leaving 12 bases between them. TCRdb re-called the PCR reads with MiXCR, one entry per CDR3 protein. This table holds 400,000 to 600,000 distinct CDR3 sequences, 20% to 25% found once. General study points: Clones that had above 20 RNA copies took up over 99% of effector molecules but under 1% in naive cells.

In the sort, naive CD8 T cells were defined as CD8+CD4-CCR7+CD45RA+. Sequenced: naive CD8+ T cells from blood, with Jurkat cell RNA spiked in. Described subset: FACS-sorted CD8+CD4-CCR7+CD45RA+ naive T cells. The rearrangement links TRBV19 to TRBJ1-1, with a tentative D call TRBD1 (5 bases). The receptor comes from a human donor in good health. Some libraries in this study had Jurkat cell RNA spiked in. CDR3 in amino acids: CASSRLGEDTEAFF. In DNA form, the CDR3 reads TGTGCCAGTAGTAGGTTGGGGGAGGACACTGAAGCTTTCTTT.